This T cell receptor (beta chain) was sequenced in a study of cytomegalovirus exposure and HLA in healthy donors. PCR was performed using 60 Vbeta and 13 Jbeta primers. The data were produced by immunoSEQ multiplex PCR, yet TCRdb's version contains in-frame clones alone and is incomplete. The sample yields about 43,000 clones, approximately 80% seen once. Study results and limitations: For most TCR beta V segments, an earlier analysis put the productive rate at about 87% or about 30% of the time. TCR beta chains numbering approximately 150 were designated cytomegalovirus-associated.

The CDR3 covers 15 residues. Trimming removed 0 bases from V and 7 bases from J; junction bases left unmatched: 9. CDR1 SGHKS and CDR2 YYEKEE come from the germline V gene (reference sequence). In the case of this clone: Its matching antigen is unknown.

The sequenced material came from PBMCs. The clonotype originates from a young man in good health and CMV-seronegative. The rearrangement uses TRBV5-5 and TRBJ1-1; 7 positions match TRBD1. The CDR3 DNA follows: TGTGCCAGCAGCTTGGTGGCAGGGGGAGAGAGTGAAGCTTTCTTT. Translating it yields CASSLVAGGESEAFF.